This passage covers 20 T cell receptor beta chains from one sample sequenced in a study of OX40 agonist ivuxolimab in advanced cancers. Here immunoSEQ multiplex PCR was the method, and the copy in TCRdb shows in-frame clones only, minus some. The sample holds more than 45,000 clones, 82% seen once. The sequenced sample was CD4+ or CD8+ T cells sorted from blood, obtained in a trial of the OX40 agonist ivuxolimab. These receptor sequences come from an adult with an advanced solid tumor such as melanoma, head and neck, liver or kidney cancer.

The J gene is TRBJ2-7, the V gene TRBV5-1, with no clear D. The V end lost 5 bases, the J end lost 5 bases, and 17 bases lay between the germline ends. The length of the CDR3 is 14 residues. Germline V gene data show CDR1 as SGHRS and CDR2 as YFSETQ. DNA of the CDR3: TGCGCCAGCAGTTCGGCAGCCGGGTCGAACGAGCAGTACTTC. It encodes CASSSAAGSNEQYF.

The chain recombines TRBV5-1 with TRBJ2-1, with D maybe TRBD2 (6 bases). This CDR3 region has 15 residues. CDR1 and CDR2 from the germline V gene are SGHRS and YFSETQ. V shed 4 bases and J shed 9 bases, with 20 bases lying between them. CDR3 protein: CASSRNPPAGTEQFF. The CDR3 DNA reads TGCGCCAGCAGCCGAAACCCACCCGCGGGAACTGAGCAGTTCTTC.

This chain uses TRBV4-3 with TRBJ2-6, with D unclear. V lost 4 bases and J 0 bases, leaving 10 bases between the germline ends. Germline V gives CDR1 LGHNA, CDR2 YSLEER. The CDR3 contains 16 residues. The CDR3, as DNA: TGCGCCAGCAGCCTGCATGCCCGCTCTGGGGCCAACGTCCTGACTTTC. Translating it yields CASSLHARSGANVLTF.

The chain couples TRBV30 to TRBJ2-1, with D perhaps matching TRBD1 or TRBD2 (5 bases each). Germline CDR1 is GTSNPN and CDR2 is SVGIG (reference sequence). The CDR3 loop spans 14 amino acids. Deletions cut 1 base from V and 0 bases from J, with 7 bases between. The CDR3 is CAWSEGSSYNEQFF. In DNA form, the CDR3 reads TGTGCCTGGAGTGAGGGGAGCTCCTACAATGAGCAGTTCTTC.

This sequence joins TRBV7-8 and TRBJ1-3; D gene uncertain. The CDR3 covers 16 residues. Trimming took off 5 bases at V and 0 bases at J, with 14 bases between the two ends. From germline, CDR1 is SGHVS and CDR2 FQNEAQ. The CDR3 DNA follows: TGTGCCAGCAGCCTATCTGAGATTAGCTCTGGAAACACCATATATTTT. Translated, it gives CASSLSEISSGNTIYF.

By share, this clone ranks as medium-sized. The V and J genes are TRBV6-6 and TRBJ2-2, with D unresolved. The CDR3 extends over 14 amino acids. Trimming removed 2 bases from V and 4 bases from J, with 8 bases in between. CDR1 is MNHNY, CDR2 SVGAGI, per germline (reference sequence). The CDR3 region has the DNA TGTGCCAGCAGTTACGATGACTTCACCGGGGAGCTGTTTTTT. Protein sequence: CASSYDDFTGELFF.

This clone was observed a single time. This chain uses TRBV27 with TRBJ1-3, with TRBD1 matching over 8 bases. The CDR3 length is 15 residues. Germline CDR1 reads MNHEY; CDR2 reads SMNVEV (reference sequence). V lost 1 base to trimming and J lost 4 bases; unmatched junction nucleotides: 3. The CDR3 coding sequence is TGTGCCAGCAGTTTATACAGGGGGTCAGGAAACACCATATATTTT. Translated: CASSLYRGSGNTIYF.

The count of this clone is one. This rearrangement joins TRBV2 to TRBJ1-2; no reliable D call. The V end was cut by 4 bases, the J end by 2 bases, with 5 bases between. Germline CDR1 SNHLY, CDR2 FYNNEI. The CDR3 is 12 residues long. The CDR3 nucleotides are TGTGCCAGCAGTGCCCAGAACTATGGCTACACCTTC. As protein: CASSAQNYGYTF.

Written as DNA, the CDR3 is TGTGCCTGGAGTGGAGGACAGAGCTCTGGAAACACCATATATTTT. Amino acids: CAWSGGQSSGNTIYF. The genes are TRBV30 and TRBJ1-3; D may be TRBD1 (6 bases). From germline, CDR1 is GTSNPN and CDR2 SVGIG (reference sequence). Trimming cost V 1 base and J 0 bases, with 10 bases left between them. This CDR3 region has 15 residues.

This clone has only a few counts. The chain uses TRBV19 and TRBJ1-1; TRBD1 might be the D (6 bases). In germline, CDR1 is LNHDA, CDR2 SQIVND (reference sequence). The CDR3 sequence is 11 residues long. V gave up 4 bases and J gave up 11 bases, with 11 bases separating them. The CDR3 reads CASSTRGRAFF. The DNA of the CDR3 is TGTGCCAGTAGTACCAGGGGTCGCGCTTTCTTT.

V gene TRBV6-5 combines with J gene TRBJ1-2; tentatively, D is TRBD1 (6 bases). Trimming cost V 3 bases and J 3 bases, with 14 bases left between them. The germline V gene has CDR1 MNHEY and CDR2 SVGAGI. The CDR3 is made up of 15 amino acids. DNA of the CDR3: TGTGCCAGCAGTTATACCCGACAGGTCGACTATGGCTACACCTTC. Translation: CASSYTRQVDYGYTF.

The sample holds a few counts of this clone. The V and J genes are TRBV19 and TRBJ1-1; D perhaps matches TRBD1 (5 bases). V lost 9 bases and J 7 bases, leaving 12 bases between the germline ends. The germline gives CDR1 LNHDA, CDR2 SQIVND (reference sequence). The CDR3 extends over 11 amino acids. CDR3 region: CASLGLYEAFF. CDR3 DNA sequence: TGTGCCAGCCTGGGACTTTATGAAGCTTTCTTT. Using reference TRBV19 and TRBJ1-1 for the parts outside the CDR3, the full variable domain is DGGITQSPKYLFRKEGQNVTLSCEQNLNHDAMYWYRQDPGQGLRLIYYSQIVNDFQKGDIAEGYSVSREKKESFPLTVTSAQKNPTAFYLCASLGLYEAFFGQGTRLTVV.

The genes are TRBV5-1 and TRBJ2-1; TRBD2 matches at 10 bases. This CDR3 is built from 14 residues. The germline V gene has CDR1 SGHRS and CDR2 YFSETQ. V lost 7 bases and J lost 6; bases outside the gene matches: 7. The CDR3 protein is CASEPSGGLNEQFF. DNA for the CDR3: TGCGCCAGCGAACCTAGCGGGGGACTCAATGAGCAGTTCTTC.

The genes are TRBV13 and TRBJ2-7, with TRBD1 identical over 9 bases. Germline V gene data show CDR1 as PRHDT and CDR2 as FYEKMQ (reference sequence). V shed 3 bases, J shed 5 bases, and the junction held 5 bases outside the gene matches. CDR3 length: 14 amino acids. DNA for the CDR3: TGTGCCAGCAGCTTGGTGACAGGGGGGGACGAGCAGTACTTC. It yields the protein CASSLVTGGDEQYF. The whole variable domain, remainder taken from reference TRBV13 and TRBJ2-7, is AAGVIQSPRHLIKEKRETATLKCYPIPRHDTVYWYQQGPGQDPQFLISFYEKMQSDKGSIPDRFSAQQFSDYHSELNMSSLELGDSALYFCASSLVTGGDEQYFGPGTRLTVT.

This clone has more than one count but fewer than ten. V and J are TRBV5-1 and TRBJ1-1; D is uncertain. This CDR3 is 14 amino acids long. CDR1 and CDR2 from the germline V gene are SGHRS and YFSETQ. Trimming left V 2 bases short and J 0 bases short, with 8 bases between. The DNA for the CDR3 is TGCGCCAGCAGCTTCGGGTCCATGAACACTGAAGCTTTCTTT. Translating it yields CASSFGSMNTEAFF.

This clone was detected only once. This chain uses TRBV19 with TRBJ1-1, with D maybe TRBD1 (6 bases). The V end lost 5 bases, the J end lost 0 bases, and 13 bases lay between the germline ends. CDR1 LNHDA and CDR2 SQIVND come from the germline V gene (reference sequence). The CDR3 extends over 15 amino acids. In DNA form, the CDR3 reads TGTGCCAGTAGTGTATCGGACAGATTGAACACTGAAGCTTTCTTT. It is translated as CASSVSDRLNTEAFF.

The chain carries TRBV5-1 and TRBJ2-1, with 12 bases matching TRBD1. The V segment lost 7 bases and the J segment 6 bases; nucleotides outside the gene matches: 8. The CDR3 is 15 residues long. Germline assignment: CDR1 SGHRS and CDR2 YFSETQ. CDR3 in amino acids: CASVTGTGGSNEQFF. CDR3 in DNA: TGCGCCAGCGTAACCGGGACAGGGGGCTCCAATGAGCAGTTCTTC.

The chain is built from TRBV7-3 and TRBJ2-2; D is unresolved. The CDR3 runs to 15 residues. CDR1 and CDR2 (germline): SGHTA, FQGTGA. The V and J ends lost 3 bases and 2 bases respectively, with 10 bases between them. The CDR3, as DNA: TGTGCCAGCAGCTTGGGTGGATTCAACACCGGGGAGCTGTTTTTT. As protein: CASSLGGFNTGELFF.

This rearrangement joins TRBV25-1 to TRBJ1-1; D uncertain. The CDR3 totals 14 residues. Trimming took 6 bases from V and 4 from J, leaving 15 bases between them. Germline V gene data show CDR1 as MGHDK and CDR2 as SYGVNS. CDR3 in DNA: TGTGCCAGCAGCGCGTGGGGTCGGGGCACTGAAGCTTTCTTT. Translated: CASSAWGRGTEAFF.

The V call is TRBV11-2, the J call TRBJ1-5, with D tentatively TRBD1 (5 bases). V dropped 4 bases and J dropped 4 bases, with 8 bases sitting between them. CDR3 length equals 13 residues. Germline V gene lookup returns CDR1 SGHAT and CDR2 FQNNGV. The CDR3 nucleotides read TGTGCCAGCAGCTGGAACAGGAATCAGCCCCAGCATTTT. This encodes CASSWNRNQPQHF.